Listed below are T cell receptor beta chains from one sample, sequenced in a study of technical replicates of blood from a handful of donors. Repertoires were generated with immunoSEQ multiplex PCR, while TCRdb's copy carries only in-frame clones and drops some. The top ten clones hold about 5% of a sample with tens of thousands of clones, around 84% of them seen once. The sample taken for sequencing was PBMCs. The receptors were sampled from a human donor in good health. Some clones in this sample may be carry-over from other donors' samples. Both conserved end residues are part of each CDR3.

TRBJ1-5,TRBV4-1,CASSQDGGFGNQPQHF
TRBJ2-5,TRBV23-1,CASSQSPPGETQYF
TRBJ2-4,TRBV7-9,CASSFLTGAKNIQYF
TRBJ2-3,TRBV6-4,CASSVAGGADTQYF
TRBJ2-2,TRBV30,CAWSVLATTGELFF
TRBJ2-7,TRBV28,CASSLFRLGVAGVDEQYF
TRBJ1-4,TRBV7-8,CASSLGEQTGSEKLFF
TRBJ1-3,TRBV6-5,CASSLGQGTRNTIYF
TRBJ1-2,TRBV7-9,CASSLGSRGGYTF
TRBJ1-6,TRBV7-9,CASTFSRGIDNSPLHF
TRBJ1-6,TRBV7-6,CASSLGGRVSYNSPLHF
TRBJ2-7,TRBV6-7,CASSPLIYEQYF
TRBJ1-2,TRBV5-6,CASSLGTGGNYGYTF
TRBJ2-3,TRBV19,CASSIGTSGGTDTQYF
TRBJ2-1,TRBV7-9,CASSPPASGGHFSYNEQFF
TRBJ1-1,TRBV5-4,CASSLEWDRNTEAFF
TRBJ2-1,TRBV29-1,CSSSRRAGGKDEQFF
TRBJ1-6,TRBV2,CASSEALEGALHF
TRBJ2-3,TRBV6-4,CASRPGEGGDTQYF
TRBJ2-7,TRBV30,CAYHFSIEQYF
TRBJ1-4,TRBV6-1,CASSLTGGGEKLFF